The 24 T cell receptor beta chains below all came from one sample that was sequenced in a study of blood T cell repertoires in COVID-19. TCRdb keeps only in-frame clones here, not all; method: immunoSEQ multiplex PCR. Of around 110,000 clones listed, around four fifths are singletons. The specimen sequenced was peripheral blood. These receptors all stem from a man younger than 45 with acute or convalescent COVID-19.

There are a few counts of this clone. In nucleotides, the CDR3 is TGTGCCACCGGACAGTCTTACGAGCAGTACGTC. Its protein product is CATGQSYEQYV. The chain employs TRBV10-3 and TRBJ2-7; D perhaps matches TRBD1 (6 bases). Trimming cost V 10 bases and J 4 bases, with 11 bases left between them. The CDR3 sequence is 11 residues long. Germline V gene data show CDR1 as ENHRY and CDR2 as SYGVKD.

The rearrangement uses TRBV14 and TRBJ1-2; no clear D. This CDR3 has 13 residues. Germline CDR1 reads SGHDN; CDR2 reads FVKESK. Trimming stripped 0 bases from V and 4 bases from J, with 6 bases between. The CDR3 DNA follows: TGTGCCAGCAGCCAAGATCGTTTCTATGGCTACACCTTC. Its translation: CASSQDRFYGYTF.

This sequence joins TRBV5-4 and TRBJ1-2, with 7 bases fitting TRBD1. This CDR3 has 15 residues. V trimming: 2 bases; J trimming: 0 bases; junction bases outside the gene matches: 4. CDR1 and CDR2 (germline): SGHNT, YYREEE (reference sequence). CDR3: CASSLEGAANYGYTF. In DNA form, the CDR3 reads TGTGCCAGCAGCTTAGAGGGGGCAGCTAACTATGGCTACACCTTC.

The rearrangement links TRBV14 to TRBJ2-3; 7 bases agree with TRBD2. Trimming removed 5 bases from V and 4 bases from J; junction bases left unmatched: 12. This CDR3 comprises 16 residues. Germline V gene sequence: CDR1 SGHDN, CDR2 FVKESK. CDR3 in DNA: TGTGCCAGCAGCTACCGATGGCGGGAGCAACCAGATACGCAGTATTTT. This codes for CASSYRWREQPDTQYF. The variable domain in full, completed from reference TRBV14 and TRBJ2-3, reads EAGVTQFPSHSVIEKGQTVTLRCDPISGHDNLYWYRRVMGKEIKFLLHFVKESKQDESGMPNNRFLAERTGGTYSTLKVQPAELEDSGVYFCASSYRWREQPDTQYFGPGTRLTVL.

The J gene is TRBJ1-1, the V gene TRBV18, with D maybe TRBD1 (5 bases). This CDR3 comprises 18 residues. Germline V gene data show CDR1 as KGHSH and CDR2 as LQKENI. The V gene lost 1 base and the J gene lost 0 bases, with 18 bases spanning the gap. Here the CDR3 reads CASSPLGRDSTLNTEAFF. The DNA of the CDR3 is TGTGCCAGCTCACCACTTGGCAGAGACAGCACCCTGAACACTGAAGCTTTCTTT.

The chain is built from TRBV10-3 and TRBJ2-1; D is possibly TRBD2 (6 bases). Trimming took 2 bases from V and 7 from J, leaving 12 bases between them. From germline, CDR1 is ENHRY and CDR2 SYGVKD. The CDR3 is 14 amino acids. The CDR3 DNA follows: TGTGCCATCAGTGAGGTAGCGGCGGTGAATGAGCAGTTCTTC. As protein: CAISEVAAVNEQFF.

The chain links TRBV24-1 to TRBJ2-1; tentatively, D is TRBD1 (7 bases). Between the trimmed V and J ends, which lost 9 bases and 7 bases, there was a span of 9 bases. Germline CDR1 reads KGHDR; CDR2 reads SFDVKD. This CDR3 region has 11 residues. The CDR3 nucleotides are TGTGCCACCCAGGGGGGAAATGAGCAGTTCTTC. This translates into CATQGGNEQFF.

The chain employs TRBV9 and TRBJ1-6, with unresolved D. This CDR3 comprises 16 residues. Germline CDR1 and CDR2: SGDLS and YYNGEE. V dropped 3 bases and J dropped 1 base, with 11 bases sitting between them. For the CDR3, the DNA is TGTGCCAGCAGCGCGGGTGGTGTTTCCTATAATTCACCCCTCCACTTT. Its protein product is CASSAGGVSYNSPLHF.

In this sample, this clone turned up once. The chain couples TRBV18 to TRBJ2-4, with D possibly being TRBD1 (6 bases). The CDR3 length is 15 residues. Germline V gives CDR1 KGHSH, CDR2 LQKENI. V dropped 0 bases and J dropped 11 bases, with 17 bases sitting between them. CDR3 protein: CASSPPLDRGSFQYF. The DNA for the CDR3 is TGTGCCAGCTCACCACCCCTGGACAGAGGAAGTTTTCAGTACTTC.

V and J are TRBV27 and TRBJ1-1; TRBD1 aligns across 7 bases. CDR1 and CDR2 (germline): MNHEY, SMNVEV (reference sequence). Trimming removed 5 bases from V and 0 bases from J; junction bases left unmatched: 9. CDR3 length: 16 residues. CDR3 in amino acids: CASSTTGNYMNTEAFF. CDR3 DNA sequence: TGTGCCAGCAGTACGACAGGGAACTATATGAACACTGAAGCTTTCTTT.

This chain links TRBV7-9 with TRBJ1-2, with a tentative D call TRBD1 (5 bases). Germline V lookup: CDR1 SEHNR, CDR2 FQNEAQ (reference sequence). V was cut by 1 base and J by 10 bases, with 16 bases left in between. This CDR3 is built from 14 residues. CDR3 sequence (DNA): TGTGCCAGCAGCTTAGACAGGCCACCTAGACTCTACACCTTC. Translated: CASSLDRPPRLYTF.

The genes are TRBV21-1 and TRBJ2-1; the table's D gene call, TRBD2, was not cross checked with the DNA. TRBV21-1 is a pseudogene. The CDR3 extends over 16 amino acids. CDR3 residues: CASSPPGRGRNNEQFF. The CDR3, as DNA: TGTGCCAGCAGCCCCCCCGGGCGGGGCCGGAACAATGAGCAGTTCTTC.

The V and J genes are TRBV3-1 (or the pseudogene TRBV3-2) and TRBJ1-1; TRBD1 matches at 9 bases. Germline CDR1 reads LGHDT; CDR2 reads YNNKEL (reference sequence). The CDR3 covers 14 residues. Trimming at V came to 6 bases and at J to 0 bases, leaving 2 bases not matched to a gene. The CDR3 DNA sequence: TGTGCCAGCAGGGACAGGGGTATGAACACTGAAGCTTTCTTT. This sequence encodes CASRDRGMNTEAFF.

This chain joins TRBV5-1 and TRBJ2-1, with D perhaps matching TRBD2 (6 bases). V lost 1 base to trimming and J lost 8 bases, with 19 bases between them. CDR3 length: 16 amino acids. CDR1 is SGHRS and CDR2 is YFSETQ in the germline V gene. CDR3 loop: CASSLIFSAGGDEQFF. For the CDR3, the DNA is TGCGCCAGCAGCTTGATCTTTTCGGCAGGAGGGGATGAGCAGTTCTTC.

A single count supports this clone. The chain is built from TRBV3-1 (or the pseudogene TRBV3-2) and TRBJ1-1, with a weak D call TRBD1 (6 bases). The germline V gene encodes CDR1 LGHDT and CDR2 YNNKEL (reference sequence). Trimming pared 4 bases from V and 0 bases from J, leaving 15 bases between. The CDR3 consists of 16 residues. In nucleotides, the CDR3 is TGTGCCAGCAGCCCTTTTGGACAGCCTATGAACACTGAAGCTTTCTTT. This encodes CASSPFGQPMNTEAFF.

The J gene is TRBJ2-2, the V gene TRBV9; D perhaps matches TRBD2 (6 bases). The V gene lost 6 bases and the J gene lost 6 bases, with 15 bases spanning the gap. The CDR3 consists of 14 residues. In germline, CDR1 is SGDLS, CDR2 YYNGEE. CDR3 sequence (DNA): TGTGCCAGCACCCCGGAGGGAAGGGCCGGGGAGCTGTTTTTT. Amino acid sequence: CASTPEGRAGELFF.

V gene TRBV29-1 combines with J gene TRBJ1-2; the D is unclear. The CDR3 extends over 11 amino acids. Trimming took 3 bases from V and 8 from J, leaving 10 bases between them. In germline, CDR1 is SQVTM, CDR2 ANQGSEA. In nucleotides, the CDR3 is TGCAGCGTTGACTCCCAGCGGGGCTACACCTTC. This encodes CSVDSQRGYTF.

This CDR3 is CASTTGAYGELFF. CDR3 DNA sequence: TGTGCCAGCACTACAGGGGCGTACGGGGAGCTGTTTTTT. The chain employs TRBV6-5 and TRBJ2-2, with 7 positions matching TRBD1. The CDR3 spans 13 residues. Trimming cost V 7 bases and J 7 bases; bases outside gene matches: 6. CDR1 and CDR2 from the germline V gene are MNHEY and SVGAGI.

The V call is TRBV7-9, the J call TRBJ2-4; 7 bases are a match to TRBD1. The CDR3 totals 17 residues. CDR1 is SEHNR, CDR2 FQNEAQ, per germline (reference sequence). The V segment lost 7 bases and the J segment 0 bases; nucleotides outside the gene matches: 12. CDR3: CASTSGQPTIAKNIQYF. Written as DNA, the CDR3 is TGTGCCAGCACCTCGGGACAGCCAACGATAGCCAAAAACATTCAGTACTTC.

The chain couples TRBV19 to TRBJ1-4, with unresolved D. The V and J ends lost 8 bases and 7 bases respectively, with 14 bases between them. Germline CDR1 and CDR2: LNHDA and SQIVND (reference sequence). The CDR3 sequence is 13 residues long. CDR3 residues: CASSSEYGEKLFF. In DNA form, the CDR3 reads TGTGCCAGTTCTTCCGAGTACGGTGAAAAACTGTTTTTT.

J is TRBJ1-2 and V is TRBV6-5, with D perhaps matching TRBD1 (6 bases). The CDR3 is 12 residues long. CDR1 is MNHEY, CDR2 SVGAGI, per germline. V gave up 7 bases and J gave up 5 bases, with 11 bases separating them. CDR3 amino acids: CASKQGSYGYTF. The CDR3 DNA reads TGTGCCAGCAAACAGGGTTCGTATGGCTACACCTTC.

The chain links TRBV19 to TRBJ1-5; possibly TRBD1 for D (6 bases). The CDR3 is 15 amino acids. With 3 bases removed from V and 4 bases from J, the gap between germline ends came to 13 bases. Germline V gives CDR1 LNHDA, CDR2 SQIVND (reference sequence). CDR3 amino acids: CASSIMGRGNQPQHF. The CDR3 coding sequence is TGTGCCAGTAGTATTATGGGGAGGGGGAATCAGCCCCAGCATTTT.

The chain recombines TRBV20-1 with TRBJ1-3, with no clear D. CDR1 is DFQATT and CDR2 is SNEGSKA in the germline V gene (reference sequence). The V end lost 6 bases, the J end lost 2 bases, and 5 bases lay between the germline ends. The CDR3 extends over 11 amino acids. CDR3 coding DNA: TGCAGTGCCGGGACTGGAAACACCATATATTTT. Translated, it gives CSAGTGNTIYF.

This clone was observed a single time. The rearrangement uses TRBV6-5 and TRBJ1-1, with D possibly TRBD1 on 6 matching bases. Trimming cost V 6 bases and J 1 base, with 15 bases left between them. CDR1 is MNHEY, CDR2 SVGAGI, per germline. There are 15 residues in the CDR3. CDR3 in amino acids: CASSRTSTGNTEAFF. Written as DNA, the CDR3 is TGTGCCAGCAGCCGCACCTCGACAGGGAACACTGAAGCTTTCTTT.